These 14 T cell receptor beta chains originate from one sample sequenced in a study of blood T cell repertoires in COVID-19 (TCRdb year 2020). Receptor libraries were prepared by the immunoSEQ multiplex PCR assay. TCRdb took this table from immuneACCESS and kept in-frame rearrangements with V and J called. Such tables lack part of the clones; where checked against another copy, unresolved V genes explain under half of the gap, and the rest is unexplained. Across this sample there are 90,000 to 120,000 clones, with 84% seen only once. The ten largest clones add up to 26% of the sample. The sequenced sample was peripheral blood. The receptors come from a man aged 60-69 years with acute or convalescent COVID-19.

This chain connects TRBV7-9 to TRBJ1-1; TRBD1 matches 8 bases. V was pared by 6 bases and J by 6 bases, with 12 bases of the junction left unmatched. The CDR3 extends over 15 amino acids. Per germline, CDR1 SEHNR and CDR2 FQNEAQ (reference sequence). The CDR3, as DNA: TGTGCCAGCAGGAATGACAGGGGATTGAATCCTGAAGCTTTCTTT. Its translation is CASRNDRGLNPEAFF.

In this sample, this clone turned up once. The chain employs TRBV29-1 and TRBJ2-5; 9 positions match TRBD1. Germline trimming cut 4 bases from V and 4 bases from J; bases unmatched to any gene: 4. The CDR3 sequence is 13 residues long. CDR1 and CDR2 from the germline V gene are SQVTM and ANQGSEA. The CDR3 loop reads CSVGRQGGETQYF. The CDR3 nucleotides are TGCAGCGTTGGTAGACAGGGGGGAGAGACCCAGTACTTC.

This clone was counted once. J is TRBJ2-1 and V is TRBV11-3; D is unclear. Trimming removed 1 base from V and 5 bases from J, with 6 bases in between. The germline CDR1 and CDR2 sequences are SGHNT and YENEEA. CDR3 size: 13 residues. In nucleotides, the CDR3 is TGTGCCAGCAGCTTAGGGGCCCACAATGAGCAGTTCTTC. Translation: CASSLGAHNEQFF.

CDR3 sequence: CSASKGEGKLFF. CDR3 DNA: TGCAGTGCTAGTAAAGGGGAAGGAAAACTGTTTTTT. The V call is TRBV20-1, the J call TRBJ1-4, with D possibly being TRBD1 (5 bases). Germline V gene sequence: CDR1 DFQATT, CDR2 SNEGSKA (reference sequence). This CDR3 spans 12 amino acids. The ends were cut back, 3 bases at V and 10 bases at J, with 12 bases in the middle.

The chain couples TRBV9 to TRBJ2-7, with 8 bases aligning to TRBD1. J was trimmed by 7 bases and V by 1 base; bases with no gene match: 10. The V gene's germline CDR1 is SGDLS and CDR2 YYNGEE. The CDR3 has 15 amino acids. CDR3 nucleotide sequence: TGTGCCAGCAGCGTATCTCCGAGACAGGGGTGGGAGCAGTACGTC. Translation gives CASSVSPRQGWEQYV.

The genes are TRBV27 and TRBJ1-1, with D unclear. Germline CDR1 reads MNHEY; CDR2 reads SMNVEV (reference sequence). This CDR3 region has 17 residues. V lost 2 bases and J 5 bases, leaving 21 bases between the germline ends. This CDR3 reads CASSLGPTSSWTTEAFF. The CDR3 DNA sequence: TGTGCCAGCAGTTTAGGCCCGACCAGTTCTTGGACTACTGAAGCTTTCTTT.

The genes are TRBV15 and TRBJ2-5, with TRBD2 matching over 7 bases. The CDR3 consists of 13 residues. V lost 3 bases and J lost 4; bases outside the gene matches: 2. CDR1 and CDR2 (germline): LNHNV, YYDKDF (reference sequence). CDR3 nucleotides: TGTGCCACCAGCAGGGGGGGGTCAGAGACCCAGTACTTC. Translation gives CATSRGGSETQYF.

The rearrangement joins TRBV2 to TRBJ2-2; D is uncertain. V was trimmed by 6 bases and J by 6 bases, leaving 11 bases between them. Germline CDR1 is SNHLY and CDR2 is FYNNEI. There are 13 residues in the CDR3. The DNA of the CDR3 is TGTGCCAGCAGCGCGAGCTCTCCCGGGGAGCTGTTTTTT. It specifies CASSASSPGELFF. Supplemented by reference TRBV2 and TRBJ2-2, the full variable domain reads EPEVTQTPSHQVTQMGQEVILRCVPISNHLYFYWYRQILGQKVEFLVSFYNNEISEKSEIFDDQFSVERPDGSNFTLKIRSTKLEDSAMYFCASSASSPGELFFGEGSRLTVL.

The V call is TRBV9, the J call TRBJ2-3, with 9 bases matching TRBD2. The germline gives CDR1 SGDLS, CDR2 YYNGEE. V was clipped by 4 bases and J by 5 bases; unmatched bases: 5. The CDR3 covers 14 residues. In nucleotides, the CDR3 is TGTGCCAGCAGCCCACTAGCGGGCGGAGATACGCAGTATTTT. It yields the protein CASSPLAGGDTQYF.

This clone was detected only once. V and J are TRBV6-5 and TRBJ1-1, with 9 bases that match TRBD1. The CDR3 covers 14 residues. Germline trimming cut 6 bases from V and 7 bases from J; bases unmatched to any gene: 9. The germline CDR1 and CDR2 sequences are MNHEY and SVGAGI. The CDR3 sequence is CASRAIGQGSEAFF. CDR3 sequence (DNA): TGTGCCAGCAGAGCGATCGGACAGGGGAGTGAAGCTTTCTTT.

This clone was counted a single time. This chain connects TRBV6-5 to TRBJ2-7; 8 bases align to TRBD2. V gave up 8 bases and J gave up 4 bases; unmatched junction bases: 7. Germline CDR1 and CDR2: MNHEY and SVGAGI. CDR3 length: 13 residues. The CDR3 sequence: CASREGNGYEQYV. Written as DNA, the CDR3 is TGTGCCAGCCGGGAGGGAAACGGATACGAGCAGTACGTC.

The CDR3 DNA is TGTGCCAGTAGTATAGATCGGGGAAACACTGAAGCTTTCTTT. It is translated as CASSIDRGNTEAFF. The chain has TRBV19 and TRBJ1-1; D uncertain. The ends were cut back, 0 bases at V and 2 bases at J, with 7 bases in the middle. Per germline, CDR1 LNHDA and CDR2 SQIVND (reference sequence). This CDR3 has 14 amino acids.

The chain carries TRBV5-1 and TRBJ2-1, with D maybe TRBD2 (6 bases). CDR3 length: 17 amino acids. Germline assignment: CDR1 SGHRS and CDR2 YFSETQ. V was pared by 4 bases and J by 3 bases, with 20 bases between. The CDR3 here is CASSTTTGTSYYNEQFF. The CDR3 DNA is TGCGCCAGCAGCACAACCACCGGGACTTCCTACTACAATGAGCAGTTCTTC. The variable domain in full, with the rest retrieved from reference TRBV5-1 and TRBJ2-1, is KAGVTQTPRYLIKTRGQQVTLSCSPISGHRSVSWYQQTPGQGLQFLFEYFSETQRNKGNFPGRFSGRQFSNSRSEMNVSTLELGDSALYLCASSTTTGTSYYNEQFFGPGTRLTVL.

The CDR3 region is CASLRGLNEKLFF. In nucleotides, the CDR3 is TGTGCCAGCCTTAGGGGCCTTAATGAAAAACTGTTTTTT. The genes are TRBV6-5 and TRBJ1-4; TRBD1 is a possible D gene (5 bases). Germline V gene data show CDR1 as MNHEY and CDR2 as SVGAGI. V gave up 8 bases and J gave up 4 bases, with 11 bases separating them. CDR3 length equals 13 residues.